This T cell receptor (beta chain) was profiled in a study of shared clonotypes between healthy human individuals. Study background: Each donor's CD4 naive and CD4 memory cells filled three plates apiece, CD8 naive two, and CD8 memory one. Points from the study as a whole: Of the naive CD4 clonotypes, roughly 5% were shared across a handful of donors.

Healthy HIV-negative adults with no recent acute infections or vaccinations were recruited as donors. The protocol was immunoSEQ multiplex PCR, while the TCRdb copy is restricted to in-frame clones and leaves out a portion. The sample includes 2 million to 3 million clones, just over 90% of them seen just once. Of note for this clone: Its antigen is unidentified.

The CDR3 extends over 15 amino acids. V trimming: 8 bases; J trimming: 1 base; junction bases outside the gene matches: 7. Germline-derived CDR1 and CDR2 are MNHEY and SVGAGI. The rearrangement links TRBV6-5 to TRBJ2-3, with 9 bases fitting TRBD2. The sequenced material came from naive CD4+ T cells sorted from blood. This sample's subset: CD45RA+ positively selected. This clonotype was sampled from a man between 18 and 29 years old in good health. This CDR3 is CASGYLAGGTDTQYF. CDR3 nucleotides: TGTGCCAGCGGGTATTTAGCGGGGGGCACAGATACGCAGTATTTT.